These 29 T cell receptor beta chains were all obtained from the same sample, sequenced in a study of control samples from healthy donors and cancer patients. Libraries were prepared by immunoSEQ multiplex PCR; TCRdb keeps only in-frame clonotypes and omits some of them. The sample includes just over 150,000 clones, about 94% of them seen just once. Sequenced sample: blood. These receptors originate from a middle-aged woman in good health.

CDR3 in DNA: TGCGCCAGCAGCTCCGGGCCCCGGACGGGAGGAAACACCATATATTTT. The encoded protein is CASSSGPRTGGNTIYF. J is TRBJ1-3 and V is TRBV5-1; D not certain. CDR3 length: 16 amino acids. Looked up from germline, CDR1 is SGHRS and CDR2 is YFSETQ. The germline V and J ends were trimmed by 3 bases and 4 bases, with 17 bases remaining between them.

The gene calls are TRBV29-1 and TRBJ1-1, with D uncertain. The V end was cut by 0 bases, the J end by 5 bases, with 13 bases between. CDR3 length equals 14 residues. CDR1 is SQVTM and CDR2 is ANQGSEA in the germline V gene. The chain's CDR3 is CSVEDMGIGTEAFF. CDR3 bases: TGCAGCGTTGAAGATATGGGGATCGGGACTGAAGCTTTCTTT.

The chain carries TRBV6-1 and TRBJ2-7; 8 bases map to TRBD1. The J segment lost 4 bases and the V segment lost 0 bases, leaving 8 bases of the junction unmatched. CDR1 is MNHNS, CDR2 SASEGT, per germline. The CDR3 totals 16 residues. CDR3 sequence: CASSEAVTGATYEQYF. CDR3 nucleotide sequence: TGTGCCAGCAGTGAAGCCGTGACAGGGGCAACGTACGAGCAGTACTTC.

This chain uses TRBV6-2 or TRBV6-3 with TRBJ2-2, with TRBD1 matching over 7 bases. Germline V CDR1 and CDR2: MNHEY, SVGEGT. The CDR3 is made up of 15 amino acids. J lost 4 bases, V lost 6 bases, and 8 bases had no gene match. CDR3: CASSKQGQGTGELFF. CDR3 DNA sequence: TGTGCCAGCAGCAAACAGGGGCAAGGCACCGGGGAGCTGTTTTTT.

The rearrangement uses TRBV4-3 and TRBJ1-1, with unresolved D. Between the trimmed V and J ends, which lost 0 bases and 0 bases, there was a span of 5 bases. Germline V gene sequence: CDR1 LGHNA, CDR2 YSLEER. There are 14 residues in the CDR3. CDR3 in amino acids: CASSQDSVNTEAFF. CDR3 in DNA: TGCGCCAGCAGCCAAGATAGCGTGAACACTGAAGCTTTCTTT.

The genes are TRBV30 and TRBJ2-7; D ambiguous. Per the germline V gene, CDR1 is GTSNPN and CDR2 is SVGIG (reference sequence). This CDR3 is 11 amino acids long. Trimming left V 0 bases short and J 6 bases short, with 6 bases between. CDR3 protein: CAWSVLSEQYF. CDR3 nucleotides: TGTGCCTGGAGTGTACTGAGCGAGCAGTACTTC. Together with reference TRBV30 and TRBJ2-7, the CDR3 gives the full variable domain: SQTIHQWPATLVQPVGSPLSLECTVEGTSNPNLYWYRQAAGRGLQLLFYSVGIGQISSEVPQNLSASRPQDRQFILSSKKLLLSDSGFYLCAWSVLSEQYFGPGTRLTVT.

The chain joins TRBV29-1 to TRBJ1-2; no definite D call. CDR1 is SQVTM and CDR2 is ANQGSEA in the germline V gene. This CDR3 comprises 11 residues. The V end was cut by 6 bases, the J end by 8 bases, with 13 bases between. Here the CDR3 DNA reads TGCAGCGTCGGCTTTGAGGGCGGCTACACCTTC. The encoded protein is CSVGFEGGYTF. The full variable domain, rest sourced from reference TRBV29-1 and TRBJ1-2, is SAVISQKPSRDICQRGTSLTIQCQVDSQVTMMFWYRQQPGQSLTLIATANQGSEATYESGFVIDKFPISRPNLTFSTLTVSNMSPEDSSIYLCSVGFEGGYTFGSGTRLTVV.

The chain has TRBV11-2 and TRBJ2-7, with 7 bases matching TRBD1. The ends lost 5 bases at V and 2 bases at J; junction bases unmatched: 9. Germline V gene sequence: CDR1 SGHAT, CDR2 FQNNGV. The CDR3 spans 15 residues. The CDR3 protein is CASSLGYRGPYEQYF. The CDR3, as DNA: TGTGCCAGCAGCCTGGGGTACAGGGGTCCCTACGAGCAGTACTTC.

V is TRBV2 and J is TRBJ2-1; no definite D call. CDR1 is SNHLY, CDR2 FYNNEI, per germline. The CDR3 totals 14 residues. V shed 4 bases and J shed 8 bases, with 15 bases lying between them. The CDR3 DNA reads as TGTGCCAGCAGTGTCAGGACCGAGACGGATGAGCAGTTCTTC. It translates to CASSVRTETDEQFF. Looking up the rest from reference TRBV2 and TRBJ2-1 gives the full variable domain: EPEVTQTPSHQVTQMGQEVILRCVPISNHLYFYWYRQILGQKVEFLVSFYNNEISEKSEIFDDQFSVERPDGSNFTLKIRSTKLEDSAMYFCASSVRTETDEQFFGPGTRLTVL.

J is TRBJ1-5 and V is TRBV2; 11 nucleotides align to TRBD1. CDR3 length equals 16 residues. Losses at the gene ends were 6 bases for V and 0 bases for J; bases not matched to a gene: 4. CDR1 and CDR2 (germline): SNHLY, FYNNEI. CDR3 protein: CASRRDRGISNQPQHF. Here the CDR3 DNA reads TGTGCCAGCAGACGGGACAGGGGGATTAGCAATCAGCCCCAGCATTTT.

The rearrangement links TRBV27 to TRBJ1-5; D is ambiguous. CDR3 length: 15 amino acids. Germline loops: CDR1 MNHEY, CDR2 SMNVEV (reference sequence). Trimming removed 7 bases at V and 1 base at J, with 14 bases between. The CDR3, as DNA: TGTGCCAGCAATCCGGACGGTGCAAGCAATCAGCCCCAGCATTTT. Protein sequence: CASNPDGASNQPQHF.

The genes are TRBV12-5 and TRBJ2-2, with D possibly TRBD1 on 5 matching bases. This CDR3 has 16 residues. Deletions cut 4 bases from V and 5 bases from J, with 17 bases between. CDR1 is LGHNT, CDR2 FRNRAP, per germline. CDR3 nucleotides: TGTGCTAGTGGTTCGCGTCTCAGGGTTGAGACCGGGGAGCTGTTTTTT. Translating it yields CASGSRLRVETGELFF.

Points on this clone: This CDR3 is also generated by other DNA sequences in the sample. This chain joins TRBV5-4 and TRBJ1-1; no clear D gene. This CDR3 region has 13 residues. V was shortened by 0 bases and J by 2 bases, with 5 bases between the two germline ends. The germline V gene has CDR1 SGHNT and CDR2 YYREEE (reference sequence). The CDR3 loop is CASSLGGNTEAFF. The CDR3 DNA reads as TGTGCCAGCAGCTTGGGTGGCAACACTGAAGCTTTCTTT.

The rearrangement links TRBV9 to TRBJ1-3, with D perhaps TRBD1 (5 bases). CDR3 length: 13 amino acids. Per germline, CDR1 SGDLS and CDR2 YYNGEE. V was pared by 7 bases and J by 4 bases, with 12 bases between. CDR3 sequence reads: CASGKGAGNTIYF. The CDR3 bases are TGTGCCAGCGGCAAAGGGGCCGGAAACACCATATATTTT.

The rearrangement uses TRBV19 and TRBJ2-7; TRBD2 matches at 10 bases. Trimming removed 3 bases from V and 2 bases from J; junction bases left unmatched: 1. CDR3 size: 14 residues. Per germline, CDR1 LNHDA and CDR2 SQIVND (reference sequence). The DNA of the CDR3 is TGTGCCAGTAGTATGCTAGCGGGAGCCTACGAGCAGTACTTC. This codes for CASSMLAGAYEQYF.

This chain's CDR3 is CASSQVPPSKQFF. As DNA, the CDR3 is TGTGCCAGCAGCCAAGTACCCCCGAGTAAGCAGTTCTTC. The gene calls are TRBV4-2 and TRBJ2-1; D remains ambiguous. The V end was cut by 1 base, the J end by 11 bases, with 12 bases between. The CDR3 extends over 13 amino acids. Germline CDR1 and CDR2: LGHNA and YNFKEQ.

The chain carries TRBV9 and TRBJ2-7; a possible D gene is TRBD2 (6 bases). V was trimmed by 0 bases and J by 5 bases, leaving 15 bases between them. CDR3 size: 15 residues. Germline assignment: CDR1 SGDLS and CDR2 YYNGEE. CDR3 DNA sequence: TGTGCCAGCAGCGTAGGGGGAGGTGCAGCCCACGAGCAGTACTTC. Protein sequence: CASSVGGGAAHEQYF.

The J gene is TRBJ1-3, the V gene TRBV4-3, with TRBD1 matching over 7 bases. The length of the CDR3 is 15 residues. Looked up from germline, CDR1 is LGHNA and CDR2 is YSLEER. After removal of 4 bases from V and 0 bases from J, the junction contained 3 bases not matched to a gene. The CDR3 protein is CASSPGQDSGNTIYF. The CDR3 nucleotides read TGCGCCAGCAGCCCTGGACAGGACTCTGGAAACACCATATATTTT.

This chain links TRBV10-2 with TRBJ2-7; weak D call: TRBD2 (5 bases). CDR1 and CDR2 from the germline V gene are WSHSY and SAAADI. The CDR3 sequence is 12 residues long. With 3 bases removed from V and 3 bases from J, the gap between germline ends came to 6 bases. CDR3 DNA sequence: TGCGCCAGCAGTGATGAGGGCTACGAGCAGTACTTC. Translation: CASSDEGYEQYF.

With regard to this clone: Additional DNA sequences in this sample encode the identical CDR3. The J gene is TRBJ1-2, the V gene TRBV7-9; 9 bases align to TRBD1. V was clipped by 5 bases and J by 2 bases; unmatched bases: 3. Germline assignment: CDR1 SEHNR and CDR2 FQNEAQ (reference sequence). This CDR3 contains 14 residues. The CDR3 DNA reads TGTGCCAGCAGCCCTGGACAGGGGAACTATGGCTACACCTTC. Its protein is CASSPGQGNYGYTF.

The gene calls are TRBV6-6 and TRBJ1-2; no clear D. In germline, CDR1 is MNHNY, CDR2 SVGAGI (reference sequence). The V end lost 7 bases, the J end lost 7 bases, and 22 bases lay between the germline ends. This CDR3 comprises 15 residues. The CDR3 DNA reads TGTGCCAGCACCACCTCAGGTCCCCTCTCTCTTGGCTACACCTTC. This sequence encodes CASTTSGPLSLGYTF.

This clone was counted once. This CDR3 is CAISAGNTIYF. CDR3 bases: TGTGCCATCAGCGCTGGAAACACCATATATTTT. The V gene is TRBV10-3, the J gene TRBJ1-3; D not resolved. The CDR3 spans 11 residues. V was shortened by 6 bases and J by 2 bases, with 2 bases between the two germline ends. Germline CDR1 ENHRY, CDR2 SYGVKD.

V gene TRBV18 combines with J gene TRBJ1-1; 12 bases map to TRBD1. This CDR3 comprises 16 residues. Trimming at V came to 6 bases and at J to 6 bases, leaving 11 bases not matched to a gene. CDR1 and CDR2 from the germline V gene are KGHSH and LQKENI. CDR3 sequence reads: CASSVGQGAIAPEAFF. The CDR3 DNA sequence: TGTGCCAGCTCTGTGGGACAGGGGGCGATTGCCCCTGAAGCTTTCTTT.

The V call is TRBV4-1, the J call TRBJ2-4, with 8 bases fitting TRBD2. The trim removed 1 base at V and 11 bases at J, leaving 10 bases unmatched. Germline values: CDR1 MGHRA, CDR2 YSYEKL. There are 15 residues in the CDR3. The CDR3, as DNA: TGCGCCAGCAGCCAAGCCCCCCGCGGGGGGCGCCTTCAGTACTTC. Translation: CASSQAPRGGRLQYF.

V is TRBV9 and J is TRBJ2-1; 8 nucleotides align to TRBD2. With V trimmed by 0 bases and J by 10 bases, 9 bases remained unmatched. Germline lookup yields CDR1 SGDLS and CDR2 YYNGEE. This CDR3 has 15 residues. This CDR3 is CASSVGVAGLEEQFF. For the CDR3, the DNA is TGTGCCAGCAGCGTAGGTGTAGCGGGACTTGAGGAGCAGTTCTTC.

This clone was seen once. The chain employs TRBV5-4 and TRBJ1-3; 9 bases align to TRBD1. V was clipped by 1 base and J by 0 bases; unmatched bases: 5. Germline V gene data show CDR1 as SGHNT and CDR2 as YYREEE (reference sequence). The CDR3 runs to 17 residues. DNA of the CDR3: TGTGCCAGCAGCTTGAGACAGGGGGTTTTCTCTGGAAACACCATATATTTT. Translated: CASSLRQGVFSGNTIYF.

The chain is built from TRBV5-1 and TRBJ1-2, with TRBD1 matching 10 bases. CDR3 length equals 18 residues. CDR1 and CDR2 from the germline V gene are SGHRS and YFSETQ. Trimming at V came to 2 bases and at J to 3 bases, leaving 13 bases not matched to a gene. The CDR3 reads CASSLAGTGAVRDYGYTF. CDR3 in DNA: TGCGCCAGCAGCTTAGCCGGGACAGGGGCGGTTAGGGACTATGGCTACACCTTC.

The V gene is TRBV7-2, the J gene TRBJ2-1, with 9 bases fitting TRBD2. CDR3 size: 14 residues. CDR1 is SGHTA, CDR2 FQGNSA, per germline. V was pared by 3 bases and J by 5 bases, with 2 bases of the junction left unmatched. This CDR3 is CASSLGLANNEQFF. The CDR3 nucleotides are TGTGCCAGCAGCTTGGGACTAGCCAACAATGAGCAGTTCTTC.

As for this clone: The junction differs from germline at one of its ends, possibly a read error. In the same sample, other DNA sequences code for this CDR3. V and J are TRBV7-2 and TRBJ1-5; tentatively, D is TRBD1 (6 bases). The CDR3 covers 15 residues. The V gene's germline CDR1 is SGHTA and CDR2 FQGNSA. CDR3 nucleotide sequence: TGTGCCAGTAGCTCCCGCAGGGGAGAAGGTCAGCCCCAGCATTTT. Translating it yields CASSSRRGEGQPQHF.